A single sample gave rise to the 7 T cell receptor beta chains below, sequenced in a study of blood T cell repertoires in COVID-19 (TCRdb year 2020). The receptor library was made with the immunoSEQ multiplex PCR assay. Held by TCRdb, this immuneACCESS table contains in-frame sequences only and omits some clones. Under half of the omission traces to an unresolved V gene where checked; the cause of the rest is unknown. A total of tens of thousands of clones appear in this sample, less than 80% of them only once. The leading ten clones occupy 32% of the sample. The specimen was peripheral blood. The source of these receptors is a human donor in a cohort sampled during active COVID-19.

V and J are TRBV30 and TRBJ1-1; D not certain. This CDR3 has 14 residues. The V gene's germline CDR1 is GTSNPN and CDR2 SVGIG (reference sequence). Deletions cut 3 bases from V and 2 bases from J, with 13 bases between. CDR3 loop: CAWRPRPSNTEAFF. The DNA of the CDR3 is TGTGCCTGGAGGCCCAGGCCATCTAACACTGAAGCTTTCTTT.

This clone was seen once. V usage is TRBV5-1 and J usage is TRBJ2-7, with D possibly being TRBD1 (5 bases). Germline V gene sequence: CDR1 SGHRS, CDR2 YFSETQ. The CDR3 covers 16 residues. V gave up 1 base and J gave up 6 bases, with 20 bases separating them. The CDR3 DNA is TGCGCCAGCAGCTTGTCGGGTGGTCAGGGCGTAAGCGAGCAGTACTTC. As protein: CASSLSGGQGVSEQYF.

This rearrangement joins TRBV15 to TRBJ2-3, with 7 bases aligning to TRBD2. The germline V gene has CDR1 LNHNV and CDR2 YYDKDF (reference sequence). CDR3 length equals 14 residues. After removal of 11 bases from V and 2 bases from J, the junction contained 10 bases not matched to a gene. CDR3 sequence (DNA): TGTGCCGCCTCCCTAGCGGACATCACAGATACGCAGTATTTT. Translated: CAASLADITDTQYF.

The V gene is TRBV4-1, the J gene TRBJ2-7; D may be TRBD2 (5 bases). The CDR3 runs to 15 residues. Trimming left V 0 bases short and J 9 bases short, with 18 bases between. Per the germline V gene, CDR1 is MGHRA and CDR2 is YSYEKL. Written as DNA, the CDR3 is TGCGCCAGCAGCCAAGATAGGAGGCTAGTTGCGGGGCAGTACTTC. Translation: CASSQDRRLVAGQYF.

V usage is TRBV7-9 and J usage is TRBJ1-4; 10 nucleotides align to TRBD1. V lost 5 bases, J lost 12 bases, and 6 bases stayed unmatched. The germline CDR1 and CDR2 sequences are SEHNR and FQNEAQ (reference sequence). The CDR3 extends over 13 amino acids. CDR3 loop: CASSRRQGAELFF. The CDR3 nucleotides read TGTGCCAGCAGCCGCCGACAGGGGGCGGAACTGTTTTTT. The full variable domain, rest sourced from reference TRBV7-9 and TRBJ1-4, is DTGVSQNPRHKITKRGQNVTFRCDPISEHNRLYWYRQTLGQGPEFLTYFQNEAQLEKSRLLSDRFSAERPKGSFSTLEIQRTEQGDSAMYLCASSRRQGAELFFGSGTQLSVL.

This chain links TRBV30 with TRBJ2-3, with D maybe TRBD2 (6 bases). Per the germline V gene, CDR1 is GTSNPN and CDR2 is SVGIG (reference sequence). The CDR3 length is 16 residues. Trimming stripped 6 bases from V and 2 bases from J, with 21 bases between. The CDR3 is CACHPGEETLTDTQYF. CDR3 nucleotide sequence: TGTGCCTGCCACCCGGGGGAGGAGACCCTCACAGATACGCAGTATTTT.

The V and J genes are TRBV24-1 and TRBJ2-7; TRBD1 matches 7 bases. This CDR3 is built from 12 residues. Germline V gene lookup returns CDR1 KGHDR and CDR2 SFDVKD. The junction had 5 bases not matched to a gene; V was cut back by 6 bases and J by 7 bases. This CDR3 reads CATSSLRGEQYF. CDR3 nucleotides: TGTGCCACCAGTTCACTCAGGGGGGAGCAGTACTTC.